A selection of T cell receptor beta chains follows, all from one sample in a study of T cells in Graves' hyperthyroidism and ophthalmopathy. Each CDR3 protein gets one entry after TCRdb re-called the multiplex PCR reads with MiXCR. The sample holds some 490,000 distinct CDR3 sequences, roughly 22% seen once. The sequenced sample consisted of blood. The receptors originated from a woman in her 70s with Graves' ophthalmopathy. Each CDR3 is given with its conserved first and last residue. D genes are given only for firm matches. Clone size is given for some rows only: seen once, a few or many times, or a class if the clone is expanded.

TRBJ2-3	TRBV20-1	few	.	TGCAGTGCTAGAGGGGGTGGATTTGCAGATACGCAGTATTTT	CSARGGGFADTQYF
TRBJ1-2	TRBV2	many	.	TGTGCCAGCAGCGCGACTGTTTATGGCTACACCTTC	CASSATVYGYTF
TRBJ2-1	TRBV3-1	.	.	TGTGCCAGCAGCCAGGGGGGAGTACGTAACAATGAGCAGTTCTTC	CASSQGGVRNNEQFF
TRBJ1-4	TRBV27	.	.	TGTGCCAGCAGTTTATCGACCAGCCGTCGGGATGAAAAACTGTTTTTT	CASSLSTSRRDEKLFF
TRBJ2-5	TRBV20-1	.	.	TGCAGTGCTTCTCATACGGAGACAGCCTTCTTCCAAGAGACCCAGTACTTC	CSASHTETAFFQETQYF
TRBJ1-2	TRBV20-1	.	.	TGCAGTGCTAGAGGGGGCGGGCAGAGCAACTATGGCTACACCTTC	CSARGGGQSNYGYTF
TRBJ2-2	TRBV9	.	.	TGTGCCAGCAGCGTAGCTCCAGTGGGGAACACCGGGGAGCTGTTTTTT	CASSVAPVGNTGELFF
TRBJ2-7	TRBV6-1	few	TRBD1	TGTGCCAGCAGATCCCCGGGACAGGGCCTTCGCGAGCAGTACTTC	CASRSPGQGLREQYF
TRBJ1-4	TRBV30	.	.	TGTGCCTGGAGCCAACAGATTAATGAAAAACTGTTTTTT	CAWSQQINEKLFF
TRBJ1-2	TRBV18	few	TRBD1	TGTGCCAGCTCACCCGACCTACAGGGGACTGGCTACACCTTC	CASSPDLQGTGYTF
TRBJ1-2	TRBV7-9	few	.	TGTGCCAGCAGCTTTCGGACAGTCTATGGCTACACCTTC	CASSFRTVYGYTF
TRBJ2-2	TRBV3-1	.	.	TGTGCCAGCAGCCAAGGCCTTTCCACCGGGGAGCTGTTTTTT	CASSQGLSTGELFF
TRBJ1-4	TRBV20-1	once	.	TGCAGTGCTAGAGATCTTCAGAAAAATGAAAAACTGTTTTTT	CSARDLQKNEKLFF
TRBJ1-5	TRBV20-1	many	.	TGCAGTGCTAGACAAGGTGGCAATCAGCCCCAGCATTTT	CSARQGGNQPQHF
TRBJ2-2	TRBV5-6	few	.	TGTGCCAGCAGCTTGGGGGCGGGCTCGAACACCGGGGAGCTGTTTTTT	CASSLGAGSNTGELFF
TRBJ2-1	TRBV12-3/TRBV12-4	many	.	TGTGCCAGCAGCAAAGACACCGGGACAGAGCAGTTCTTC	CASSKDTGTEQFF
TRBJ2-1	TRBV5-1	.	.	TGCGCCAGCAGCTCATTAGCGGTTACCCTCTACAATGAGCAGTTCTTC	CASSSLAVTLYNEQFF
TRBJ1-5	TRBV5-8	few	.	TGTGCCAGCACTCCGGGAGGGACCCGGTTGGGGTCCCAGCATTTT	CASTPGGTRLGSQHF
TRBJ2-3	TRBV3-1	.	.	TGTGCCAGCAGCCAAGAGGGATGGGGTGATGAAACGCAGTATTTT	CASSQEGWGDETQYF
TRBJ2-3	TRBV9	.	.	TGTGCCAGCAGCGTAATATTGGTTACGGCGGGAAGGGGCACAGATACGCAGTATTTT	CASSVILVTAGRGTDTQYF
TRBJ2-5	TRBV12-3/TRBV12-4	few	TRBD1	TGTGCCAGCAGAGCAACAGGGGTAGAGACCCAGTACTTC	CASRATGVETQYF
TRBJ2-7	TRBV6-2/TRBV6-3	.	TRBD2	TGTGCCAGCAGTTACCCGACTAGCGGAGACTACGAGCAGTACTTC	CASSYPTSGDYEQYF
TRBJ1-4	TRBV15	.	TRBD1	TGTGCCACCAGCGGATTAGGGACAGGATTAGGAAAACTGTTTTTT	CATSGLGTGLGKLFF
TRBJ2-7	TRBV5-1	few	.	TGCGCCAGCAGCTCTCTGGGACTCCTCTCCTACGAGCAGTACTTC	CASSSLGLLSYEQYF
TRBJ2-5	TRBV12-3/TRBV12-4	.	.	TGTGCCAGCAGTTTCAGCGGAGCGTACCAAGAGACCCAGTACTTC	CASSFSGAYQETQYF
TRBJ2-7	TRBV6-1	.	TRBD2	TGTGCCAGCAGTGAATTACCTAGCGGGGCCTACGAGCTGTACTTC	CASSELPSGAYELYF
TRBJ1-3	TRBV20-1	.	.	TGCAGTGCTAGCAGTTCCAACACCATATATTTT	CSASSSNTIYF
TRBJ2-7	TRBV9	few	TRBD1	TGTGCCAGCAGCGTAGGGAGACAGGGGGCGTACGAGCAGTACTTC	CASSVGRQGAYEQYF